This T cell receptor (beta chain) was identified in a study of control samples from healthy donors and cancer patients. The protocol was immunoSEQ multiplex PCR, while the TCRdb copy is restricted to in-frame clones and leaves out a portion. Altogether 98,000 or so clones are present, roughly four fifths being singletons, with the ten largest covering 1.5% to 2%. Specimen: blood. The receptor's source is a man aged 60-69 years in good health.

The CDR3, as DNA: TGTGCCAGCAGCCGAGACTTTACAGGGATCGACACCGGGGAGCTGTTTTTT. Its translation: CASSRDFTGIDTGELFF. The rearrangement uses TRBV3-1 (or the pseudogene TRBV3-2) and TRBJ2-2; maybe TRBD1 (6 bases). V was pared by 4 bases and J by 3 bases, with 18 bases between. The CDR3 has 17 residues. CDR1 LGHDT and CDR2 YNNKEL come from the germline V gene (reference sequence).